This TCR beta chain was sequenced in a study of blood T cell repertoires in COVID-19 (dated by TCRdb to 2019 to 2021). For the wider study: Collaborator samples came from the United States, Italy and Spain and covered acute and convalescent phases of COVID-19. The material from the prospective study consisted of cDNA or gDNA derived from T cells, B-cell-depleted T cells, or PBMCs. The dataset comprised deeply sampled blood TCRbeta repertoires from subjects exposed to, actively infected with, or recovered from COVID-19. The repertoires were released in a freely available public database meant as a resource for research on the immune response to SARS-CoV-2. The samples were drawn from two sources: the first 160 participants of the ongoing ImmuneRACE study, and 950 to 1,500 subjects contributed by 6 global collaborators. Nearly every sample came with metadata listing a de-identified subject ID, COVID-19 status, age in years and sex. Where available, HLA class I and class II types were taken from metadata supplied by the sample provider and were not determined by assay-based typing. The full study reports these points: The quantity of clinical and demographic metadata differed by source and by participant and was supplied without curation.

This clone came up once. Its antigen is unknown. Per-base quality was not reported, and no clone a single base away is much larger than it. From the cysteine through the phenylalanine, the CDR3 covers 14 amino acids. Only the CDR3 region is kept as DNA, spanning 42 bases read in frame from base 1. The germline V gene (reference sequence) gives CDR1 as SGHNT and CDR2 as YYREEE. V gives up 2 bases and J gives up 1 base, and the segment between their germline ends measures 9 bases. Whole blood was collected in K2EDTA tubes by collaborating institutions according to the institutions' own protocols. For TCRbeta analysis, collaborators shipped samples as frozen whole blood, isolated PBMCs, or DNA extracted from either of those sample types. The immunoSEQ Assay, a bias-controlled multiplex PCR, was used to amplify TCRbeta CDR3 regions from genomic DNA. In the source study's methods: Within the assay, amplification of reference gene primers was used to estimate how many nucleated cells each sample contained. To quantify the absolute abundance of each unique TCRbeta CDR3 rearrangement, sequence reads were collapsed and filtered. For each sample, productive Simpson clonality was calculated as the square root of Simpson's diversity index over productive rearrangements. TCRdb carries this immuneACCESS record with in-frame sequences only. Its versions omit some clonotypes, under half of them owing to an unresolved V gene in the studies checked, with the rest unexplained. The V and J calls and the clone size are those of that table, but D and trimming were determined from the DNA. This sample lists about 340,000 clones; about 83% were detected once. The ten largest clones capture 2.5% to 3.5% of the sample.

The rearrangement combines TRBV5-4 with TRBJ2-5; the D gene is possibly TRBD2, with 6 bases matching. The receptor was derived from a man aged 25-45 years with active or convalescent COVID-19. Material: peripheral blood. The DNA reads TGTGCCAGCAGCTTACGTAGCGGCCAAGAGACCCAGTACTTC. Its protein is CASSLRSGQETQYF.